This TCR beta chain was sequenced in a study of blood T cell repertoires in COVID-19 (dated by TCRdb to about 2020). Notes on the research overall: Collaborator samples came from the United States, Italy and Spain and covered acute and convalescent phases of COVID-19. The material from the prospective study consisted of cDNA or gDNA derived from T cells, B-cell-depleted T cells, or PBMCs. Deeply sampled blood TCRbeta repertoires from subjects exposed to, actively infected with, or recovered from COVID-19 were included in the dataset. A freely available public database, intended as a resource for researchers studying the immune response to SARS-CoV-2, is where the repertoires were released. The samples were drawn from two sources: the first 160 participants of the ongoing ImmuneRACE study, and 950 to 1,500 subjects contributed by 6 global collaborators. Sample metadata almost always included a de-identified subject ID, COVID-19 status, age in years and sex. Where HLA class I and class II types were available, the types were taken from metadata supplied by the sample provider, not from assay-based typing.

The paper's findings and limits, for the study overall: The quantity of clinical and demographic metadata differed by source and by participant and was supplied without curation.

TCRbeta CDR3 regions were amplified from genomic DNA using the immunoSEQ Assay, a bias-controlled multiplex PCR. The paper's processing steps were these. The number of nucleated cells in each sample was estimated by amplification of reference gene primers within the assay. Sequence reads were collapsed and filtered to measure the absolute abundance of every unique TCRbeta CDR3 rearrangement. Productive Simpson clonality was computed per sample as the square root of Simpson's diversity index over productive rearrangements. The table comes from immuneACCESS by way of TCRdb, which keeps in-frame sequences with V and J called. Part of the clones is missing from these tables; in studies checked, under half for an unresolved V gene and the rest for unknown reasons. The V and J calls and clone size were taken over from that table, and D and trimming were inferred from the DNA. The sample contains about 300,000 clones, about 88% of them found a single time. The top ten hold about 1.6% of the sample.

In Seattle, one collaborating source enrolled patients while the infection was active and tracked those patients longitudinally over the course of disease. Each collaborating institution followed its own protocols to collect whole blood in K2EDTA tubes. For TCRbeta analysis, collaborators shipped samples in one of three forms: frozen whole blood, isolated PBMCs, or DNA extracted from either of those sample types. As concerns this clone: Its antigen is still unknown. No much larger clonotype is one base removed from it; base qualities were not supplied.

V lost 4 bases and J lost 4 bases; the stretch between them is 13 bases long. CDR1 and CDR2, looked up from the germline V gene, are SGHTA and FQGTGA. The CDR3 runs 14 amino acids, cysteine and phenylalanine included. Kept here is only the CDR3 DNA, which spans 42 bases and is read in frame from base 1. Material: peripheral blood. The chain couples TRBV7-3 to TRBJ2-5; TRBD1 might be the D gene, on 6 matching bases. This TCR was recovered from a human donor with COVID-19, enrolled during active disease. The donor label of this sample is uncertain. In nucleotides, the sequence is TGTGCCAGCAGCTCACAGGGATCCGGAGAGACCCAGTACTTC. This gives the protein CASSSQGSGETQYF.